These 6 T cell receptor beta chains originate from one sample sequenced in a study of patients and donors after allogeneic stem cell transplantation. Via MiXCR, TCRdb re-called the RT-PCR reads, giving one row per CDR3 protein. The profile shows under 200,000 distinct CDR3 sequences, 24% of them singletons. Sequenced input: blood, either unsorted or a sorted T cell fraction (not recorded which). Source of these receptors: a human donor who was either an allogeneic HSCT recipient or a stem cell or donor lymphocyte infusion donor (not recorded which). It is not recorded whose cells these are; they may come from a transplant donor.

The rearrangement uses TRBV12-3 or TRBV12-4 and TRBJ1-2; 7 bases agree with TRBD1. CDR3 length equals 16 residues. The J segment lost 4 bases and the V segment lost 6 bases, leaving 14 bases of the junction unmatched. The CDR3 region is CASSYKSTGRFYGYTF. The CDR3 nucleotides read TGTGCCAGCAGCTATAAATCGACAGGGAGGTTCTATGGCTACACCTTC.

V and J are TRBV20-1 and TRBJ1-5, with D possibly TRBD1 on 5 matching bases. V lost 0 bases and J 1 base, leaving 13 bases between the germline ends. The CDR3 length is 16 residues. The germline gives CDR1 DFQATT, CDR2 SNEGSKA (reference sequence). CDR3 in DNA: TGCAGTGCTAGAGACCACGGGGGTCCGAGCAATCAGCCCCAGCATTTT. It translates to CSARDHGGPSNQPQHF.

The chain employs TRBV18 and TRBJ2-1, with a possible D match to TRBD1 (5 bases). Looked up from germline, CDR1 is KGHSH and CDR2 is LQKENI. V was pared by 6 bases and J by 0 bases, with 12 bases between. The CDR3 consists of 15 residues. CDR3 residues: CASSQTDTSYNEQFF. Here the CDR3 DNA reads TGTGCCAGCTCGCAAACGGACACCTCCTACAATGAGCAGTTCTTC.

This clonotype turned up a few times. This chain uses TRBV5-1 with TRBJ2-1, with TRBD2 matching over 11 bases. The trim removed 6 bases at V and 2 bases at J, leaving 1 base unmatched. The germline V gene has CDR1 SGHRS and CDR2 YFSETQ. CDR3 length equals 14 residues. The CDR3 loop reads CASNSGGAYNEQFF. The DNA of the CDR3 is TGCGCCAGCAATAGCGGGGGGGCCTACAATGAGCAGTTCTTC. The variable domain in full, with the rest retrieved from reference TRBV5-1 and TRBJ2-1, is KAGVTQTPRYLIKTRGQQVTLSCSPISGHRSVSWYQQTPGQGLQFLFEYFSETQRNKGNFPGRFSGRQFSNSRSEMNVSTLELGDSALYLCASNSGGAYNEQFFGPGTRLTVL.

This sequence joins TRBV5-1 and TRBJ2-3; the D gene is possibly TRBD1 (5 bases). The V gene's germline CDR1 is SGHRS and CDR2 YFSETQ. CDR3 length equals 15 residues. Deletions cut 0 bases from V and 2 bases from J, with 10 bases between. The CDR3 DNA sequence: TGCGCCAGCAGCTTGGTACCAGGGATCACAGATACGCAGTATTTT. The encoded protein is CASSLVPGITDTQYF.

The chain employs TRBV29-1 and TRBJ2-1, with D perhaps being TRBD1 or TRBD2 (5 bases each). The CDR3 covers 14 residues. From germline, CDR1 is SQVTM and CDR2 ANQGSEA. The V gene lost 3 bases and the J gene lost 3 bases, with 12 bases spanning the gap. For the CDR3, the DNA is TGCAGCGTTGACGGGGCCGGGGTCTACAATGAGCAGTTCTTC. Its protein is CSVDGAGVYNEQFF.